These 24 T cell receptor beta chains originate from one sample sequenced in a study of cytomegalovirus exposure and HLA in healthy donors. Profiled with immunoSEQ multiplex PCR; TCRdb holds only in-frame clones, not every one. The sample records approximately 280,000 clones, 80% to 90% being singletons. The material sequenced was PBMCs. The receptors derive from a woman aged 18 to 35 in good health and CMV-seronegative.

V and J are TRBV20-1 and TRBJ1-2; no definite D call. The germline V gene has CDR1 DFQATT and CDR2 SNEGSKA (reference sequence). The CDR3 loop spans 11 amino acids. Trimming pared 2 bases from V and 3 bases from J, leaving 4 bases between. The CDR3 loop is CSARRDYGYTF. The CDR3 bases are TGCAGTGCTAGAAGAGACTATGGCTACACCTTC.

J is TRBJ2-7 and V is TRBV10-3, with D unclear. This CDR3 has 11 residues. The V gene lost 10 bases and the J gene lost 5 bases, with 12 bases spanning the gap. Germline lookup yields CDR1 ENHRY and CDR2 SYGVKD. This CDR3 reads CATTQVDEQYF. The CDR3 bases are TGTGCCACCACCCAGGTTGACGAGCAGTACTTC.

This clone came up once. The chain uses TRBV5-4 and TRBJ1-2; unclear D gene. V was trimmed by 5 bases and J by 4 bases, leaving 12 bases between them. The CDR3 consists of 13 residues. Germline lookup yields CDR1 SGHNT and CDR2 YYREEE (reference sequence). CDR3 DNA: TGTGCCAGCAGTGAGGGCGGCCTCTATGGCTACACCTTC. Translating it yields CASSEGGLYGYTF.

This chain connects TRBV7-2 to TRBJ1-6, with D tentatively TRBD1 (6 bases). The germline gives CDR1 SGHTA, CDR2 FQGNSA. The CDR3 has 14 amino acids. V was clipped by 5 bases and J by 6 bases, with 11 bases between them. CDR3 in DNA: TGTGCCAGCAGCCCGACAGGACTTAATTCACCCCTCCACTTT. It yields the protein CASSPTGLNSPLHF.

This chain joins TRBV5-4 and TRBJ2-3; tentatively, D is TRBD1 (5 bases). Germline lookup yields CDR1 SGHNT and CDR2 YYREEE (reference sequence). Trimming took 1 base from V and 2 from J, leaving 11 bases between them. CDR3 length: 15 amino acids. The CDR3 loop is CASSLPDTITDTQYF. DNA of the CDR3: TGTGCCAGCAGCTTGCCGGACACTATCACAGATACGCAGTATTTT.

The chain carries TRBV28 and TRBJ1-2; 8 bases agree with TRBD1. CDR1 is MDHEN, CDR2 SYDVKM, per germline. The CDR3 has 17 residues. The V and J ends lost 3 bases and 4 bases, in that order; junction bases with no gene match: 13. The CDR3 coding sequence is TGTGCCAGCAGTTTTCGGGACAGGATTTGGTCGGGCTATGGCTACACCTTC. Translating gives CASSFRDRIWSGYGYTF.

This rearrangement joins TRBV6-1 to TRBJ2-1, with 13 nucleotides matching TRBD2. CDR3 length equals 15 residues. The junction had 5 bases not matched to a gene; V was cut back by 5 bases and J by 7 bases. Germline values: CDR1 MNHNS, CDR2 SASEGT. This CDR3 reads CASSTRGLAGNEQFF. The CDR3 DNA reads TGTGCCAGCAGTACGCGGGGACTAGCGGGAAATGAGCAGTTCTTC.

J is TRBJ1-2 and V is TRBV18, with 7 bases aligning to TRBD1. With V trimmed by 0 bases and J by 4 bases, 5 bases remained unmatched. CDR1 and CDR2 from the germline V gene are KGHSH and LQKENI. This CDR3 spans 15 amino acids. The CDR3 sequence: CASSPPSGQFYGYTF. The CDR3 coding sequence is TGTGCCAGCTCACCACCGTCGGGACAGTTCTATGGCTACACCTTC. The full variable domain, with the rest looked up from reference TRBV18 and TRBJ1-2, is NAGVMQNPRHLVRRRGQEARLRCSPMKGHSHVYWYRQLPEEGLKFMVYLQKENIIDESGMPKERFSAEFPKEGPSILRIQQVVRGDSAAYFCASSPPSGQFYGYTFGSGTRLTVV.

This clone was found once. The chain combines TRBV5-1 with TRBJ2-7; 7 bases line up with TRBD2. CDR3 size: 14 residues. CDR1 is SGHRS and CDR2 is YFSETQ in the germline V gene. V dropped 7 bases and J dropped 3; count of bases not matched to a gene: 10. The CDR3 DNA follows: TGCGCCAGCCGGCTCACGAGCGGGAACTACGAGCAGTACTTC. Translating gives CASRLTSGNYEQYF.

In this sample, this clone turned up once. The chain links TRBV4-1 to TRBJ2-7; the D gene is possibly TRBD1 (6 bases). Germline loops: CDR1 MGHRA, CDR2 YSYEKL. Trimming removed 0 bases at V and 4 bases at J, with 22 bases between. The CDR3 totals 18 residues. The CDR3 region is CASSQDIIRGFTVYEQYF. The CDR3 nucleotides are TGCGCCAGCAGCCAAGATATTATAAGGGGGTTTACAGTTTACGAGCAGTACTTC.

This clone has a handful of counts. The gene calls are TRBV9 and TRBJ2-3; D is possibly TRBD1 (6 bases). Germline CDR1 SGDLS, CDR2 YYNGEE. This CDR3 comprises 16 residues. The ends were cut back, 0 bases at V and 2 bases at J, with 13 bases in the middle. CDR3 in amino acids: CASSVGNREPTDTQYF. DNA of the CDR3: TGTGCCAGCAGCGTAGGAAACAGGGAACCCACAGATACGCAGTATTTT.

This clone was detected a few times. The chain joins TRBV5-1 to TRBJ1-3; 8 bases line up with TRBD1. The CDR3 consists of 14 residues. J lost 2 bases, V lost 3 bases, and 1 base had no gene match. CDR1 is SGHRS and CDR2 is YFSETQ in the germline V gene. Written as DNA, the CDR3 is TGCGCCAGCAGCTCGACAGGGGCTGGAAACACCATATATTTT. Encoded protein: CASSSTGAGNTIYF.

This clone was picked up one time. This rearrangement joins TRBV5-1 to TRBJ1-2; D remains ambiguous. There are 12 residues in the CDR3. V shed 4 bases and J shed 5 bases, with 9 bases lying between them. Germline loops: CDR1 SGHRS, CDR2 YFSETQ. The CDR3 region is CASSPGFYGYTF. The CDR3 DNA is TGCGCCAGCAGCCCGGGATTTTATGGCTACACCTTC. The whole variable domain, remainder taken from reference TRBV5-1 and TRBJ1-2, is KAGVTQTPRYLIKTRGQQVTLSCSPISGHRSVSWYQQTPGQGLQFLFEYFSETQRNKGNFPGRFSGRQFSNSRSEMNVSTLELGDSALYLCASSPGFYGYTFGSGTRLTVV.

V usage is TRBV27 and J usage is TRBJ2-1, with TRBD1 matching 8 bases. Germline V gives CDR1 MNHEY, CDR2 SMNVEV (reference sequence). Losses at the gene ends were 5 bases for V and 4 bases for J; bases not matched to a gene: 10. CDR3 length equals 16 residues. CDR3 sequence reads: CASSPSQGARYNEQFF. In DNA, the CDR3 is TGTGCCAGCAGTCCGAGCCAGGGGGCGCGGTACAATGAGCAGTTCTTC.

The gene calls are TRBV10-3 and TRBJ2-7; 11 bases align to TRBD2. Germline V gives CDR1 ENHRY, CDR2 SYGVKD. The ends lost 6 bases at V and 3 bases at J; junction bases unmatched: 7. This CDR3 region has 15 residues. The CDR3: CAISNTGTSGYEQYF. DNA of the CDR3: TGTGCCATCAGCAACACCGGGACTAGCGGCTACGAGCAGTACTTC.

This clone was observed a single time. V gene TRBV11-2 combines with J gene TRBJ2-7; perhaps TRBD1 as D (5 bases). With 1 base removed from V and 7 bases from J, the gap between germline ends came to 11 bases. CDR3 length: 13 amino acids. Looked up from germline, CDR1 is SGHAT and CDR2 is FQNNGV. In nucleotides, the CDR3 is TGTGCCAGCAGCTTAGGGCAGGGCTTTGAGCAGTACTTC. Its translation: CASSLGQGFEQYF. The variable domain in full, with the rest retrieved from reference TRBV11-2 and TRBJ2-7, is EAGVAQSPRYKIIEKRQSVAFWCNPISGHATLYWYQQILGQGPKLLIQFQNNGVVDDSQLPKDRFSAERLKGVDSTLKIQPAKLEDSAVYLCASSLGQGFEQYFGPGTRLTVT.

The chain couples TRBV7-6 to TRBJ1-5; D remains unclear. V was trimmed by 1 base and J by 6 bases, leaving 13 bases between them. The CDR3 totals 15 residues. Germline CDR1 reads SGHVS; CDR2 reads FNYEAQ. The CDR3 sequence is CASSLGSGSGQPQHF. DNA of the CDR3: TGTGCCAGCAGCTTAGGTTCGGGGTCGGGTCAGCCCCAGCATTTT.

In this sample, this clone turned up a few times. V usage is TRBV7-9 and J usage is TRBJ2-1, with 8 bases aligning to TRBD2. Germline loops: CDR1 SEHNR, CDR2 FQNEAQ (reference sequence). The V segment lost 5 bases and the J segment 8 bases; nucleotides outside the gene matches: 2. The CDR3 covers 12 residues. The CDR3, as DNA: TGTGCCAGCAGCGGACTAGCTGATGAGCAGTTCTTC. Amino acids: CASSGLADEQFF.

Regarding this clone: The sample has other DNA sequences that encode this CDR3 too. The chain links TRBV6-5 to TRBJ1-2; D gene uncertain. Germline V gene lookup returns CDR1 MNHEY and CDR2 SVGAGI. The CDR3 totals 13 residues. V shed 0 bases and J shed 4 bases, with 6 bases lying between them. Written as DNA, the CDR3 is TGTGCCAGCAGTTACTCAGGAGTCTATGGCTACACCTTC. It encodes CASSYSGVYGYTF.

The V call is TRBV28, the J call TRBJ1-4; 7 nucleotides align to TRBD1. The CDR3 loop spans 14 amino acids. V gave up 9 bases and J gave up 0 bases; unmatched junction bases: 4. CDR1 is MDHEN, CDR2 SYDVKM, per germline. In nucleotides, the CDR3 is TGTGCCAGTTACCAGGGGGCAACTAATGAAAAACTGTTTTTT. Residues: CASYQGATNEKLFF.

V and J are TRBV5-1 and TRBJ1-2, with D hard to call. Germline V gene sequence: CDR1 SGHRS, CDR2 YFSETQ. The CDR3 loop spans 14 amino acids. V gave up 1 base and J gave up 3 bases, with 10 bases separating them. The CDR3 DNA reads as TGCGCCAGCAGCTTGATAGGAGTTGACTATGGCTACACCTTC. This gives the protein CASSLIGVDYGYTF.

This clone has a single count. CDR3 in amino acids: CASSLVGGRNPYEQYF. The DNA for the CDR3 is TGTGCCAGCAGCTTAGTCGGCGGGAGGAACCCCTACGAGCAGTACTTC. This chain links TRBV7-9 with TRBJ2-7; 8 bases agree with TRBD2. The CDR3 consists of 16 residues. J gave up 2 bases and V 1 base, and 7 bases lay outside the gene matches. Germline V CDR1 and CDR2: SEHNR, FQNEAQ (reference sequence).

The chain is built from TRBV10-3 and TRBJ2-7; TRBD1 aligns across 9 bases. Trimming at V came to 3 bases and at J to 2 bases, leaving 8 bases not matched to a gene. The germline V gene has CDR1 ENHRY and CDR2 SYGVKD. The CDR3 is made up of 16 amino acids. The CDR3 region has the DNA TGTGCCATCAGTGAAGGCCCGGGACAGGGCGCCTACGAGCAGTACTTC. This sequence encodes CAISEGPGQGAYEQYF.

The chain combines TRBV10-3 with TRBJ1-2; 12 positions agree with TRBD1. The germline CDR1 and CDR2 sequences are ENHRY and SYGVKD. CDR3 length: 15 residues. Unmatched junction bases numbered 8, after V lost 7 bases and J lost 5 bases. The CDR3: CAITDRDRGRYGYTF. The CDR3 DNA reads TGTGCCATCACGGACCGGGACAGGGGGCGATATGGCTACACCTTC.